This T cell receptor (beta chain) emerged from a study of T cells in Graves' hyperthyroidism and ophthalmopathy (dated by TCRdb to the late 2010s). About the full investigation: Peripheral blood was sampled at the time of initial diagnosis, prior to any treatment. To identify distinguishing TCR V-J signatures, a discovery cohort of about a hundred patients was used, comprising 43 with Graves' ophthalmopathy and some 60 with stable Graves' hyperthyroidism. An independent validation cohort of fewer than 20 hyperthyroidism patients and more than 15 patients who later progressed to ophthalmopathy tested prospective prediction of ophthalmopathy. The 100 discovery patients were randomly split 7:3 into training and test sets. In roughly six Graves' hyperthyroidism patients, the study also compared T-cell repertoires from thyroid tissue with T-cell repertoires from blood. Once sampling was done, hyperthyroidism patients were given methimazole at a starting dose of 30 mg daily, whereas ophthalmopathy patients were given high-dose intravenous methylprednisolone. The paper reports TCR Vbeta CDR3 sequencing of over 120 peripheral blood samples: some 44 ophthalmopathy, fewer than 80 hyperthyroidism and around 17 progressor patients. What the study reported, not specific to this receptor: Most expanded thyroid clonotypes (frequency above 0.001) were also detected in blood, a finding suggesting that blood repertoires may reflect thyroid immune responses. In validation, the model predicted progression to ophthalmopathy with around 71% sensitivity and approximately 74% specificity, a median of about 6.7 months before onset. A model built on a 13 V-J signature distinguished ophthalmopathy from stable hyperthyroidism, reaching about 89% sensitivity and around 81% specificity in cross-validation and 80%/75% in testing. No statistical method was used to fix the sample size in advance, and group allocation was not hidden from the investigators.

The CDR3, cysteine through phenylalanine, is 15 amino acids long. CDR3 DNA is the only sequence kept; it has 45 bases, read in frame from the first base. Trimmed from V: 6 bases; trimmed from J: 1 base; junction bases lacking a gene match: 2. The germline V gene (reference sequence) sets CDR1 to DFQATT and CDR2 to SNEGSKA. With respect to this clonotype: Its antigen is unknown. It has no much larger one-base neighbor in the sample; base qualities were not kept.

The TCR beta CDR3 regions were amplified from RNA transcripts. For the first round of RT-PCR on the TCR CDR3, the HTBI primer set was used together with the Qiagen OneStep RT-PCR kit. A second multiplex PCR round built the libraries, followed by size selection and purification. Paired-end sequencing of the libraries was performed with 100 bp reads on an Illumina HiSeq2000. Concerning the study's data processing: SOAPnuke was used to process the raw data, throwing out any read that contained adapters or uncalled bases, had a mean Phred below 15, or lacked an exact constant-primer or identifier match. High-quality paired reads were merged with COPE v1.2.5, and unique nucleotide sequences were defined as clonotypes. MiTCR v1.1 was used to align the clonotypes against IMGT TRBV, TRBD and TRBJ reference segments. Analysis was restricted to V-J combinations with a frequency above 0.0001, which covered approximately 99% of repertoires. The TCS score was defined as the ratio of F50 (clonal expansion) to E x V (chaos), calculated using BLOSUM62-based TCRdist between CDR3 peptides within each V-J. Welch's t-statistics and random forest reduced 500 to 550 V-J features to about 12, which were used in a naive Bayes classifier (R e1071). The public sequencing data were trimmed at Q25 with fastp and processed into clonotypes with MiXCR by TCRdb, which kept only in-frame beta chains. Each CDR3 protein gets just one entry, which takes the most common genes and DNA from the rows behind it. The V and J calls follow TCRdb's processing rather than the paper's. The sample table contains 500,000 or so distinct CDR3 sequences; only one count was recorded for about 16% of them. About 31% of the sample rests with the top ten.

Ophthalmopathy patients had moderately to severely active disease, Clinical Activity Score of at least 3, NOSPECS grade of at least 4, and duration under 3 months. Patients with uncontrolled infections, other autoimmune diseases, pregnancy or lactation were excluded. Diagnoses relied on clinical symptoms, serum thyroxine and TRAb, thyroid ultrasound and orbital computed tomography. Ficoll-Paque density gradient centrifugation was used to isolate PBMCs from 8.5 to 10 ml of fresh peripheral blood. Total RNA was extracted using Trizol reagent, and RNA quality was assessed on an Agilent 2100 Bioanalyzer.

The sequencing input was blood. The sequence is built from TRBV20-1 and TRBJ2-2, with TRBD2 identical over 13 junction bases. The sequence came from a woman aged 30 to 39 with Graves' ophthalmopathy. The DNA reads TGCAGTGCGGGACTAGCGGGGATGAACACCGGGGAGCTGTTTTTT. This sequence encodes CSAGLAGMNTGELFF.